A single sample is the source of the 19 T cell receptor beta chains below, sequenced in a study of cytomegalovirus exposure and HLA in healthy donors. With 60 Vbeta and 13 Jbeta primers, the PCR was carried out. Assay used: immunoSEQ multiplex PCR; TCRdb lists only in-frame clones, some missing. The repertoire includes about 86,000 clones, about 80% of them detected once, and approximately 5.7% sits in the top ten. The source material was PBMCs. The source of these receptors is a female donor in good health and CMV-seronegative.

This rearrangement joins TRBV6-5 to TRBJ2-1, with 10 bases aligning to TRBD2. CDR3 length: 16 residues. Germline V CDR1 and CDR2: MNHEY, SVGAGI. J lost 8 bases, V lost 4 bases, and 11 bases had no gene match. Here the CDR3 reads CASSLTGTSVFDEQFF. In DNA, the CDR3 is TGTGCCAGCAGTTTAACCGGGACTAGCGTGTTCGATGAGCAGTTCTTC.

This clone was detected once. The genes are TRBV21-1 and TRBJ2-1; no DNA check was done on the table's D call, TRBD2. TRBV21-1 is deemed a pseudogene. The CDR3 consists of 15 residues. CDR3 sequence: CASPRSPLPYNEQFF. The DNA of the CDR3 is TGTGCCAGCCCCCGGTCGCCCCTACCCTACAATGAGCAGTTCTTC.

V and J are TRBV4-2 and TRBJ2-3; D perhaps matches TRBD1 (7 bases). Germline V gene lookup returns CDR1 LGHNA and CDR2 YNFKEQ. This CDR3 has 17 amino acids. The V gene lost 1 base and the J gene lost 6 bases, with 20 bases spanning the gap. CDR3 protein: CASSQGRGQLESDTQYF. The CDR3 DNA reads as TGTGCCAGCAGCCAAGGGAGGGGGCAACTAGAATCGGATACGCAGTATTTT.

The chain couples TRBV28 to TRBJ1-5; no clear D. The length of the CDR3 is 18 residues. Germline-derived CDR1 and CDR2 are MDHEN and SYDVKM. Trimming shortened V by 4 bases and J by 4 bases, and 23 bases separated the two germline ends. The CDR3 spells CASSSWAFPSGSNQPQHF. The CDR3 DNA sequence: TGTGCCAGCAGTTCATGGGCGTTCCCCAGCGGGTCGAATCAGCCCCAGCATTTT.

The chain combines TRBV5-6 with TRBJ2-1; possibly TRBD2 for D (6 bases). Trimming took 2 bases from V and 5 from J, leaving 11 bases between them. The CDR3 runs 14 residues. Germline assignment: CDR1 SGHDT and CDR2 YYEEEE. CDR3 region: CASSLAGSNNEQFF. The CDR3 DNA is TGTGCCAGCAGCTTAGCGGGTAGTAACAATGAGCAGTTCTTC.

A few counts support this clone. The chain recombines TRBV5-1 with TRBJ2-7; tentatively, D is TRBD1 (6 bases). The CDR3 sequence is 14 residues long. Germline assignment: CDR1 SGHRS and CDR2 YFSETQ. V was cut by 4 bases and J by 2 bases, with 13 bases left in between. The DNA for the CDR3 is TGCGCCAGCAGCATCACACAGGGTACCTACGAGCAGTACTTC. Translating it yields CASSITQGTYEQYF.

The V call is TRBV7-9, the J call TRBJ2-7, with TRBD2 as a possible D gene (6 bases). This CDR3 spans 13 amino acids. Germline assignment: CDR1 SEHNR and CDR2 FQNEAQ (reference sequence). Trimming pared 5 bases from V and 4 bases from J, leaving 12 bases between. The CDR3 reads CASSRAGTYEQYF. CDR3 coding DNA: TGTGCCAGCAGCCGGGCAGGGACTTACGAGCAGTACTTC.

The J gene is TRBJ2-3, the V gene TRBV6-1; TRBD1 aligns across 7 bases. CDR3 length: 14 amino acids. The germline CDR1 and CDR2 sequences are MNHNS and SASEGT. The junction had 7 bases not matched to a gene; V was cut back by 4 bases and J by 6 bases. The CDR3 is CASSVTGVVDTQYF. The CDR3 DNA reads TGTGCCAGCAGTGTTACAGGGGTTGTGGATACGCAGTATTTT.

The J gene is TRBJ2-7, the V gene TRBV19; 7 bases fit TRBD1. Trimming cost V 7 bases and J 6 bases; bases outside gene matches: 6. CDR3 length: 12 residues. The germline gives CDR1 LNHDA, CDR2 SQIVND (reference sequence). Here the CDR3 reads CASTDRDREQYF. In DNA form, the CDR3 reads TGTGCCAGTACCGACAGGGATCGCGAGCAGTACTTC. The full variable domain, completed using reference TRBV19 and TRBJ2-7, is DGGITQSPKYLFRKEGQNVTLSCEQNLNHDAMYWYRQDPGQGLRLIYYSQIVNDFQKGDIAEGYSVSREKKESFPLTVTSAQKNPTAFYLCASTDRDREQYFGPGTRLTVT.

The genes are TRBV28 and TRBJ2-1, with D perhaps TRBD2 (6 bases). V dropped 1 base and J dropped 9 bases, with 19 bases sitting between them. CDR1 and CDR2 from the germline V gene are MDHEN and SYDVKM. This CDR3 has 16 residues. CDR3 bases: TGTGCCAGCAGTTTATTTGCAGCGGGCAATGGGGTTGAGCAGTTCTTC. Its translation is CASSLFAAGNGVEQFF.

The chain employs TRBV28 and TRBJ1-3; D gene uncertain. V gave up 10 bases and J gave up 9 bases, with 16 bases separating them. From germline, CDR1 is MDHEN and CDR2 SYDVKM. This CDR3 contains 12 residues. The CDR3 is CATTLRRSTIYF. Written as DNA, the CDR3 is TGTGCCACCACGTTGAGGCGAAGCACCATATATTTT.

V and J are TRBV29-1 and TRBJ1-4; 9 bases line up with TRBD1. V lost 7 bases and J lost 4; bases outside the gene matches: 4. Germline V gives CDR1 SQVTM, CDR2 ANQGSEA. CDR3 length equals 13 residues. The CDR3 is CSAMGQGNEKLFF. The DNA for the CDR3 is TGCAGCGCCATGGGACAGGGTAATGAAAAACTGTTTTTT.

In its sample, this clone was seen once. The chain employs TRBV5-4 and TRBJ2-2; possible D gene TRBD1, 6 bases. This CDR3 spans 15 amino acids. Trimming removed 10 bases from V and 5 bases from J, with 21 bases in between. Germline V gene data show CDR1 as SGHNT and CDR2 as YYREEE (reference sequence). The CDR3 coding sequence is TGTGCCTGGGGGCGGATCCAGAGTGTTACCGGGGAGCTGTTTTTT. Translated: CAWGRIQSVTGELFF.

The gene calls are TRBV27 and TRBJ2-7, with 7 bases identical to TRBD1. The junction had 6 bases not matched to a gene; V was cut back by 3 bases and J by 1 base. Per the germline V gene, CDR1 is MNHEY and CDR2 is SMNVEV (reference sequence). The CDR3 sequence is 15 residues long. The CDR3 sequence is CASSFRETGSYEQYF. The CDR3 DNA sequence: TGTGCCAGCAGTTTTCGTGAGACAGGGTCCTACGAGCAGTACTTC.

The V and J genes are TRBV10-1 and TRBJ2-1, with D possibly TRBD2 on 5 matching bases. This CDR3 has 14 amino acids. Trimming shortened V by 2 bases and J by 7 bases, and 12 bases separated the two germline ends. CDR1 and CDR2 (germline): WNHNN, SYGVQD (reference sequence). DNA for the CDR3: TGCGCCAGCAGTGAGGGACTCCTGAGGAATGAGCAGTTCTTC. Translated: CASSEGLLRNEQFF.

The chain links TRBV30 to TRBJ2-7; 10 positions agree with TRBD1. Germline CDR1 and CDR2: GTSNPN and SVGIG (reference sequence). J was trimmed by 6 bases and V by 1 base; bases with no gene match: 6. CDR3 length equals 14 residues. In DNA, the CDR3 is TGTGCCTGGAGTGACGACAGGGGGCAAGGCGAGCAGTACTTC. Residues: CAWSDDRGQGEQYF.

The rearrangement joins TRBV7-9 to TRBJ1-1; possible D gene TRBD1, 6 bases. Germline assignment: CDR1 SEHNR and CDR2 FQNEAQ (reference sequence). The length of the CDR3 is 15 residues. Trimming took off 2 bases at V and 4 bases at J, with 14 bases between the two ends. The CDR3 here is CASSLFGGGLTEAFF. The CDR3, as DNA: TGTGCCAGCAGCTTATTTGGGGGGGGGCTCACTGAAGCTTTCTTT.

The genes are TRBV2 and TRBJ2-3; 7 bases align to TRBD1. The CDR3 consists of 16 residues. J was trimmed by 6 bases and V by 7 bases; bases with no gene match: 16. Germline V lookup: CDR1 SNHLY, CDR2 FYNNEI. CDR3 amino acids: CASTGQPPLRGDTQYF. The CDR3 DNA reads TGTGCCAGCACGGGACAGCCCCCTTTACGAGGGGATACGCAGTATTTT. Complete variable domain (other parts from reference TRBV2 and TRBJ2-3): EPEVTQTPSHQVTQMGQEVILRCVPISNHLYFYWYRQILGQKVEFLVSFYNNEISEKSEIFDDQFSVERPDGSNFTLKIRSTKLEDSAMYFCASTGQPPLRGDTQYFGPGTRLTVL.

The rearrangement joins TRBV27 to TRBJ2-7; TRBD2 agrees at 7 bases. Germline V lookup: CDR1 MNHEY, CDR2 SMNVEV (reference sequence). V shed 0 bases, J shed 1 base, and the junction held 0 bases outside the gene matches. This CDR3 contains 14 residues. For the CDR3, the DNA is TGTGCCAGCAGTTTATCGGGGGGGTCCTACGAGCAGTACTTC. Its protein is CASSLSGGSYEQYF.